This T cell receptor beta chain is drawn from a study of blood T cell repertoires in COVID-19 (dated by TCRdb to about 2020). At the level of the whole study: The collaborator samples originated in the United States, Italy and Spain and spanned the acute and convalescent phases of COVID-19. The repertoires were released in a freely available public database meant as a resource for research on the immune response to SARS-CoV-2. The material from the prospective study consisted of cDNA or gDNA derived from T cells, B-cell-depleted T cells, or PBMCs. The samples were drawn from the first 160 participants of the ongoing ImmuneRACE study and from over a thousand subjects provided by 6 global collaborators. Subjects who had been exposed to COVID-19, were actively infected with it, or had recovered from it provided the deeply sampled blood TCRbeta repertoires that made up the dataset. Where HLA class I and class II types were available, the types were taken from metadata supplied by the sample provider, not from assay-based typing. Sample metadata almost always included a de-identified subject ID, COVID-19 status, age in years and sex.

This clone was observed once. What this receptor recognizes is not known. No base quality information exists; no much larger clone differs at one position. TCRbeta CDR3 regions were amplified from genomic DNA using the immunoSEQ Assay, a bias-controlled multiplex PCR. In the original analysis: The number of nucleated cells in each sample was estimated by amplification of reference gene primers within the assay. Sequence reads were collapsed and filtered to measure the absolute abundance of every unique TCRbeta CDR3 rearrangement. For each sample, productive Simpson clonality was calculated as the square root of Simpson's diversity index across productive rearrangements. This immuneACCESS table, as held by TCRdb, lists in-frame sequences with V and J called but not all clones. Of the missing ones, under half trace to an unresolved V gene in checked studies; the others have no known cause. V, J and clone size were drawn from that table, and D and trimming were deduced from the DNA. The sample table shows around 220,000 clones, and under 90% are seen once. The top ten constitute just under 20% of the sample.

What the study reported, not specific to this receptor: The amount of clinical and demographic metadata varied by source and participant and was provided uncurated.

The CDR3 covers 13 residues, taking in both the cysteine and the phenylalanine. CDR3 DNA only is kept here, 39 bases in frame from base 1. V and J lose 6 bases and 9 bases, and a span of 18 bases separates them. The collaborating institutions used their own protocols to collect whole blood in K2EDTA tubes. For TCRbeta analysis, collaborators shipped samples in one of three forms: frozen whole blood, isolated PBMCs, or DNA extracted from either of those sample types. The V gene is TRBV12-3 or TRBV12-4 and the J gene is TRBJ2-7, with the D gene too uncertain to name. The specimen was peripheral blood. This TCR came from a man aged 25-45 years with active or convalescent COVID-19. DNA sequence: TGTGCCAGCAGCTCTACCGAAACCCCATCGCAGTACTTC. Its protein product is CASSSTETPSQYF.